Listed below are T cell receptor beta chains from one sample, sequenced in a study of CD8+CD57+ T cells in acquired aplastic anemia. TCRdb recomputed calls from the reads with MiXCR, one row per CDR3 protein. The sample carries around 200,000 distinct CDR3 sequences, 48% recorded once. Specimen: sorted CD4+, CD8+, or CD8+CD57+ T cells (not recorded which) from PBMCs. Receptor source: a human donor with aplastic anemia. Both conserved end residues are part of each CDR3. The order of the fields is J gene, V gene, CDR3 protein.

j_call: TRBJ1-4; v_call: TRBV2; cdr3_aa: CASSSREGEKLFF
j_call: TRBJ1-1; v_call: TRBV18; cdr3_aa: CASSSSWGSEAFF
j_call: TRBJ2-5; v_call: TRBV7-6; cdr3_aa: CASSDDSQTQCF
j_call: TRBJ2-7; v_call: TRBV29-1; cdr3_aa: CSVRVVGEQYF
j_call: TRBJ2-4; v_call: TRBV28; cdr3_aa: CASSLPLAGLNIQYF
j_call: TRBJ1-5; v_call: TRBV12-3/TRBV12-4; cdr3_aa: CASSKQGSGNQPQHF
j_call: TRBJ1-1; v_call: TRBV6-1; cdr3_aa: CASSPLTQTGLDFF
j_call: TRBJ2-7; v_call: TRBV20-1; cdr3_aa: CSARDGVGAGGYEQYF
j_call: TRBJ2-1; v_call: TRBV9; cdr3_aa: CASSGQGRSNEQFF
j_call: TRBJ2-7; v_call: TRBV11-1; cdr3_aa: CASSLRLSLSNLYEQYF
j_call: TRBJ2-1; v_call: TRBV5-1; cdr3_aa: CASSSSGSGAINNEQFF
j_call: TRBJ2-3; v_call: TRBV5-1; cdr3_aa: CASSSAPRGTDTQYF
j_call: TRBJ2-3; v_call: TRBV7-9; cdr3_aa: CASAGLAGDTQYF
j_call: TRBJ2-5; v_call: TRBV10-3; cdr3_aa: CAIRGDGVQLETQYF
j_call: TRBJ1-3; v_call: TRBV4-1; cdr3_aa: CASSQAGLEGNTIYF
j_call: TRBJ2-1; v_call: TRBV2; cdr3_aa: CASSKFGRGSSYNEQFF
j_call: TRBJ2-7; v_call: TRBV11-1; cdr3_aa: CASSSPGRGNSYEQYF
j_call: TRBJ2-7; v_call: TRBV19; cdr3_aa: CASSIRADRGNYEQYF
j_call: TRBJ1-1; v_call: TRBV12-3/TRBV12-4; cdr3_aa: CASRPSTGPNTEAFF
j_call: TRBJ2-7; v_call: TRBV2; cdr3_aa: CASSAGQGGLEQYF
j_call: TRBJ1-1; v_call: TRBV10-3; cdr3_aa: CAIKNQENTEAFF
j_call: TRBJ2-3; v_call: TRBV12-3/TRBV12-4; cdr3_aa: CASSPNAAGASTDTHYF
j_call: TRBJ2-5; v_call: TRBV20-1; cdr3_aa: CSARQPGGQETQYF
j_call: TRBJ1-3; v_call: TRBV27; cdr3_aa: CASSSPPGNTIYF
j_call: TRBJ2-7; v_call: TRBV9; cdr3_aa: CASSPRYGTGAYEQYF
j_call: TRBJ2-3; v_call: TRBV24-1; cdr3_aa: CATSETVDTQYF
j_call: TRBJ1-2; v_call: TRBV19; cdr3_aa: CAIYRGQGGYTF
j_call: TRBJ2-5; v_call: TRBV15; cdr3_aa: CATSRRGLGETQYF